One sample yielded the 8 T cell receptor beta chains listed below, sequenced in a study of CD8+CD57+ T cells in acquired aplastic anemia. Genomic DNA was employed as the template in profiling TCR beta VDJ and CDR3. MiXCR, run by TCRdb on the reads, gives a single entry per CDR3 protein. The sample yields 260,000 or so distinct CDR3 sequences, roughly 82% seen once. Patients who underwent sequencing had shown CD8+CD57+ cell expansion by flow cytometry. Sequencing input: sorted CD4+, CD8+, or CD8+CD57+ T cells (not recorded which) from PBMCs. The receptors come from a human donor with aplastic anemia.

CDR3 protein: CATSSDTRRSTDTQYF. The CDR3 bases are TGTGCCACCAGCAGCGATACTAGACGGAGCACAGATACGCAGTATTTT. The gene calls are TRBV15 and TRBJ2-3, with a possible D match to TRBD2 (5 bases). With 3 bases removed from V and 0 bases from J, the gap between germline ends came to 13 bases. Germline CDR1 is LNHNV and CDR2 is YYDKDF (reference sequence). The CDR3 has 16 amino acids.

The chain combines TRBV9 with TRBJ2-3; possibly TRBD2 for D (6 bases). CDR3 length: 14 amino acids. V was trimmed by 1 base and J by 14 bases, leaving 20 bases between them. Germline values: CDR1 SGDLS, CDR2 YYNGEE. CDR3 region: CASSVPGAAGATYF. CDR3 sequence (DNA): TGTGCCAGCAGCGTACCGGGAGCGGCCGGGGCGACGTATTTT.

Ten or more counts support this clonotype. This chain links TRBV4-3 with TRBJ2-3; 7 nucleotides align to TRBD2. V shed 4 bases and J 4 bases; nucleotides not matched to a gene: 8. Germline-derived CDR1 and CDR2 are LGHNA and YSLEER. This CDR3 comprises 15 residues. The CDR3 sequence: CASSLRSGNADTQYF. As DNA, the CDR3 is TGCGCCAGCAGCCTGAGGAGCGGGAATGCAGATACGCAGTATTTT.

To note about this clonotype: The conserved phenylalanine or tryptophan is not found at the CDR3 terminus, so this likely reflects a read error. The chain recombines TRBV7-6 with TRBJ2-6, with D tentatively TRBD1 or TRBD2 (5 bases each). The germline CDR1 and CDR2 sequences are SGHVS and FNYEAQ. This CDR3 contains 16 residues. DNA of the CDR3: TGTGCCAGCAGCTTGGCGGGTAACTACGGGGCCCACGTCCTGACTTAC. Translation gives CASSLAGNYGAHVLTY.

The sample holds a few counts of this clonotype. The chain carries TRBV7-2 and TRBJ2-7; the D gene is possibly TRBD2 (5 bases). V lost 1 base, J lost 2 bases, and 9 bases lay in between. Germline V gene sequence: CDR1 SGHTA, CDR2 FQGNSA. There are 14 residues in the CDR3. CDR3 amino acids: CASSLGTGTYEQYF. The CDR3 DNA reads as TGTGCCAGCAGCTTAGGTACGGGAACCTACGAGCAGTACTTC.

Comment on this clonotype: The conserved closing phenylalanine or tryptophan is absent in this CDR3, likely reflecting a read error. It is unclear where the CDR3 begins or ends on the DNA, so no DNA is shown, and the CDR3 is as TCRdb lists it. The chain employs TRBV7-3 and TRBJ2-3; the tabulated D call, TRBD2, remains unverified against the DNA. In germline, CDR1 is SGHTA, CDR2 FQGTGA. The CDR3 is 13 residues long, counting both termini. The CDR3 protein is CASSLTKRGYYNV.

About this clonotype itself: The CDR3 does not end in the conserved phenylalanine or tryptophan, so this is likely a read error. J is TRBJ2-7 and V is TRBV7-4; D is unresolved. The CDR3 contains 12 residues. CDR1 is SGHVT and CDR2 is SQSDAQ in the germline V gene. Trimming removed 4 bases from V and 10 bases from J, with 14 bases in between. CDR3 bases: TGTGCCAGCAGCTCGCCGGGCGGCGCCCAGTACTAC. Amino acid sequence: CASSSPGGAQYY.

CDR3 sequence: CASSEVLTLLYEQYF. DNA for the CDR3: TGTGCCAGCAGTGAGGTTCTGACACTACTCTACGAGCAGTACTTC. The chain links TRBV11-3 to TRBJ2-7; no definite D call. The CDR3 is made up of 15 amino acids. The germline V gene has CDR1 SGHNT and CDR2 YENEEA. V lost 6 bases, J lost 3 bases, and 18 bases lay in between.